Following are 21 T cell receptor beta chains from one sample sequenced in a study of cytomegalovirus exposure and HLA in healthy donors. A multiplex PCR was run with 60 Vbeta primers and 13 Jbeta primers. Clones were sequenced by immunoSEQ multiplex PCR, and TCRdb holds only the in-frame ones, with some missing. The table includes roughly 160,000 clones, approximately 83% detected once. Sample: PBMCs. The receptors come from a boy aged 2-15 years in good health and CMV-seronegative.

This clone was picked up one time. The rearrangement uses TRBV5-8 and TRBJ1-6; D gene ambiguous. The CDR3 extends over 14 amino acids. Germline V gives CDR1 SGHTS, CDR2 YDEGEE. The V and J ends lost 2 bases and 8 bases respectively, with 11 bases between them. DNA for the CDR3: TGTGCCAGCAGCTTTGGAGTTTTGGATTCACCCCTCCACTTT. It specifies CASSFGVLDSPLHF.

A word on this clone: Other DNA sequences of this sample code for an identical CDR3. The V gene is TRBV5-8, the J gene TRBJ1-4; 9 bases are shared with TRBD1. The V segment lost 3 bases and the J segment 7 bases; nucleotides outside the gene matches: 4. CDR3 length: 14 amino acids. Germline CDR1 reads SGHTS; CDR2 reads YDEGEE. The CDR3 coding sequence is TGTGCCAGCAGCTCCGGACAGGGGAGTGAAAAACTGTTTTTT. This encodes CASSSGQGSEKLFF. The full variable domain, with the rest looked up from reference TRBV5-8 and TRBJ1-4, is EAGVTQSPTHLIKTRGQQATLRCSPISGHTSVYWYQQALGLGLQFLLWYDEGEERNRGNFPPRFSGRQFPNYSSELNVNALELEDSALYLCASSSGQGSEKLFFGSGTQLSVL.

This clone was seen only once. This sequence joins TRBV5-5 and TRBJ2-2; the match to TRBD1 covers 9 bases. J lost 5 bases, V lost 5 bases, and 7 bases had no gene match. In germline, CDR1 is SGHKS, CDR2 YYEKEE (reference sequence). The CDR3 length is 15 residues. The CDR3 reads CASSRTGGWTGELFF. CDR3 nucleotide sequence: TGTGCCAGCAGTCGCACAGGGGGCTGGACCGGGGAGCTGTTTTTT.

The gene calls are TRBV5-1 and TRBJ1-2; tentatively, D is TRBD1 (6 bases). Germline lookup yields CDR1 SGHRS and CDR2 YFSETQ. Trimming took 4 bases from V and 3 from J, leaving 10 bases between them. The CDR3 has 13 residues. In nucleotides, the CDR3 is TGCGCCAGCAGCGGGGACAATGACTATGGCTACACCTTC. Amino acids: CASSGDNDYGYTF.

The chain combines TRBV29-1 with TRBJ2-5; 8 bases are shared with TRBD2. This CDR3 is 14 amino acids long. Looked up from germline, CDR1 is SQVTM and CDR2 is ANQGSEA. The V segment lost 3 bases and the J segment 3 bases; nucleotides outside the gene matches: 6. The CDR3 region is CSVEGTSAEETQYF. The CDR3 DNA is TGCAGCGTTGAGGGGACTAGTGCCGAAGAGACCCAGTACTTC.

This clone was counted only a few times. This chain links TRBV30 with TRBJ1-2; 7 nucleotides line up with TRBD1. Losses at the gene ends were 4 bases for V and 4 bases for J; bases not matched to a gene: 9. CDR1 is GTSNPN, CDR2 SVGIG, per germline (reference sequence). CDR3 size: 14 residues. The CDR3 region has the DNA TGTGCCTGGAATCTTCAAGGGGGCCGCTATGGCTACACCTTC. Translation: CAWNLQGGRYGYTF.

V and J are TRBV5-6 and TRBJ1-3; no definite D call. The CDR3 runs 14 residues. The germline V gene encodes CDR1 SGHDT and CDR2 YYEEEE. Trimming took off 4 bases at V and 0 bases at J, with 8 bases between the two ends. The CDR3 region has the DNA TGTGCCAGCAGCGCGGGGAGCTCTGGAAACACCATATATTTT. Protein product: CASSAGSSGNTIYF.

This chain connects TRBV30 to TRBJ2-2; D may be TRBD1 (6 bases). CDR3 size: 15 residues. The germline V gene encodes CDR1 GTSNPN and CDR2 SVGIG (reference sequence). Trimming pared 2 bases from V and 0 bases from J, leaving 10 bases between. The CDR3 here is CAWSPGAANTGELFF. The CDR3 DNA follows: TGTGCCTGGAGTCCAGGGGCCGCGAACACCGGGGAGCTGTTTTTT. Variable domain in full (rest from reference TRBV30 and TRBJ2-2): SQTIHQWPATLVQPVGSPLSLECTVEGTSNPNLYWYRQAAGRGLQLLFYSVGIGQISSEVPQNLSASRPQDRQFILSSKKLLLSDSGFYLCAWSPGAANTGELFFGEGSRLTVL.

The chain couples TRBV4-3 to TRBJ2-5; D may be TRBD2 (6 bases). The assigned J gene may be wrong: the sequence end matches TRBJ2-7 better. CDR3 length: 16 amino acids. The germline V gene encodes CDR1 LGHNA and CDR2 YSLEER. CDR3: CASSQERGAGSYEQYF. Written as DNA, the CDR3 is TGCGCCAGCAGCCAAGAGAGAGGAGCGGGCTCTTACGAGCAGTACTTC.

This chain uses TRBV9 with TRBJ2-5; 7 bases line up with TRBD2. The CDR3 runs to 17 residues. The germline CDR1 and CDR2 sequences are SGDLS and YYNGEE. With 0 bases clipped from V and 1 base from J, the junction kept 9 bases outside the gene matches. The CDR3 region is CASSVASGYGLQETQYF. CDR3 in DNA: TGTGCCAGCAGCGTAGCTAGCGGCTACGGACTCCAAGAGACCCAGTACTTC.

This chain joins TRBV9 and TRBJ2-1; 7 nucleotides agree with TRBD2. Germline V gene lookup returns CDR1 SGDLS and CDR2 YYNGEE. This CDR3 region has 16 residues. V was pared by 2 bases and J by 7 bases, with 12 bases of the junction left unmatched. The CDR3 DNA reads as TGTGCCAGCAGCGTTGGGACTACCCGCGTTGGAAATGAGCAGTTCTTC. It specifies CASSVGTTRVGNEQFF. Full variable domain (outside the CDR3, taken from reference TRBV9 and TRBJ2-1): DSGVTQTPKHLITATGQRVTLRCSPRSGDLSVYWYQQSLDQGLQFLIQYYNGEERAKGNILERFSAQQFPDLHSELNLSSLELGDSALYFCASSVGTTRVGNEQFFGPGTRLTVL.

The rearrangement links TRBV27 to TRBJ2-5, with D tentatively TRBD1 (5 bases). This CDR3 is 14 amino acids long. Germline CDR1 is MNHEY and CDR2 is SMNVEV (reference sequence). The V end lost 2 bases, the J end lost 6 bases, and 13 bases lay between the germline ends. The CDR3 region is CASSLDQGTKTQYF. Written as DNA, the CDR3 is TGTGCCAGCAGTTTAGATCAGGGTACGAAGACCCAGTACTTC.

The chain employs TRBV5-6 and TRBJ1-5, with D possibly matching TRBD1 (5 bases). Deletions cut 0 bases from V and 7 bases from J, with 8 bases between. The length of the CDR3 is 13 residues. The V gene's germline CDR1 is SGHDT and CDR2 YYEEEE. The CDR3 DNA is TGTGCCAGCAGCTTGGGGGCAGGGCAGCCCCAGCATTTT. Translating it yields CASSLGAGQPQHF.

The rearrangement joins TRBV7-9 to TRBJ2-1, with 7 bases fitting TRBD2. The CDR3 has 16 residues. From germline, CDR1 is SEHNR and CDR2 FQNEAQ (reference sequence). The trim removed 4 bases at V and 2 bases at J, leaving 8 bases unmatched. CDR3 residues: CASSSSTGLAYNEQFF. CDR3 DNA: TGTGCCAGCAGCTCCAGCACCGGACTAGCCTACAATGAGCAGTTCTTC.

This clone was recorded only once. J is TRBJ1-1 and V is TRBV7-9, with TRBD1 as a possible D gene (6 bases). This CDR3 has 16 residues. CDR1 is SEHNR, CDR2 FQNEAQ, per germline (reference sequence). V lost 0 bases and J lost 5, with 16 bases in between. CDR3 residues: CASSLAEVTGSTEAFF. In nucleotides, the CDR3 is TGTGCCAGCAGCTTAGCGGAGGTCACAGGGAGTACTGAAGCTTTCTTT.

V and J are TRBV11-2 and TRBJ1-2; D ambiguous. V shed 5 bases and J shed 0 bases, with 10 bases lying between them. The germline CDR1 and CDR2 sequences are SGHAT and FQNNGV. The CDR3 is 14 amino acids. In nucleotides, the CDR3 is TGTGCCAGCAGCCCTGGAGCCGCTAACTATGGCTACACCTTC. Residues: CASSPGAANYGYTF.

This chain joins TRBV7-9 and TRBJ2-1, with 12 nucleotides matching TRBD2. The germline V gene has CDR1 SEHNR and CDR2 FQNEAQ (reference sequence). V lost 4 bases to trimming and J lost 7 bases; unmatched junction nucleotides: 5. The CDR3 is made up of 15 amino acids. CDR3 nucleotides: TGTGCCAGCAGCTCGACTAGCGGGGGCAAGAATGAGCAGTTCTTC. Protein: CASSSTSGGKNEQFF.

The rearrangement joins TRBV11-1 to TRBJ2-2; 9 nucleotides align to TRBD2. The CDR3 consists of 15 residues. Trimming removed 5 bases from V and 4 bases from J; junction bases left unmatched: 5. Per germline, CDR1 SGHAT and CDR2 FQDESV (reference sequence). This CDR3 is CASSPLRGGTGELFF. In nucleotides, the CDR3 is TGTGCCAGCAGCCCACTGCGGGGGGGCACCGGGGAGCTGTTTTTT.

Comment on this clone: The junction departs from germline at one end; a sequencing error may be responsible. The chain couples TRBV12-5 to TRBJ1-2; D not resolved. The CDR3 covers 12 residues. Germline values: CDR1 LGHNT, CDR2 FRNRAP. CDR3 sequence: CASGSPGSVASF. The DNA of the CDR3 is TGTGCTAGTGGTTCTCCCGGGTCAGTGGCCTCCTTC.

V and J are TRBV15 and TRBJ2-2; 13 positions agree with TRBD2. This CDR3 is built from 16 residues. Germline assignment: CDR1 LNHNV and CDR2 YYDKDF (reference sequence). V lost 4 bases to trimming and J lost 6 bases; unmatched junction nucleotides: 5. The CDR3 DNA is TGTGCCACCAGCAAAACGGGACTAGCGGGGTCCGGGGAGCTGTTTTTT. This translates into CATSKTGLAGSGELFF.

The DNA for the CDR3 is TGCGCCAGCAGTCAGGCTCGGACTAGCGGGAGATACAATGAGCAGTTCTTC. Translation: CASSQARTSGRYNEQFF. The rearrangement links TRBV23-1 to TRBJ2-1, with TRBD2 matching 13 bases. TRBV23-1 is noted as an ORF with a role that remains uncertain. The CDR3 has 17 residues. Unmatched junction bases numbered 6, after V lost 3 bases and J lost 4 bases.